The T cell receptor (beta chain) described here comes from a study of tumor and adjacent non-tumor tissue in lung cancer. Across the whole study: Patients were aged roughly 31 to 76, nine to eleven men and 5 women, stage I to III.

The library came from three nested PCR rounds adapted from ARM-PCR protocols. MiXCR, run by TCRdb on the multiplex PCR reads, gives a single entry per CDR3 protein. The sample shows roughly 49,000 distinct CDR3 sequences, about 70% of them seen only once. As to this clonotype: Its target is unknown.

This sample's RNA came from whole unsorted tissue. This non-tumor lung sample came from over 3 cm beyond the tumor edge. Donors were chemotherapy-naive, newly diagnosed lung cancer surgical patients in China, August–November 2014. Study-wide results and caveats: Top 100 clones took a larger repertoire share in normal lung. TCR diversity was significantly greater in tumor than normal lung tissue.

Per the germline V gene, CDR1 is MGHRA and CDR2 is YSYEKL. The CDR3 totals 14 residues. Input material: distant non-tumor lung tissue. The V gene is TRBV4-1, the J gene TRBJ2-3; D may be TRBD1 (5 bases). The DNA end favors TRBJ1-5, so the J call may be wrong. The receptor's source is a woman aged 60-70 years with non-small cell lung cancer. CDR3 coding DNA: TGCGCCAGCAGCCAAGGTCAGAAGACAGATACGCAGCATTTT. Amino acid sequence: CASSQGQKTDTQHF.